The TCR beta chain under discussion was sequenced for a study of shared clonotypes between healthy human individuals. As for the study in general: Three plates each covered CD4 naive and memory; CD8 naive two, CD8 memory one.

Overall study findings and caveats: Unshared clonotypes carried lower generation probabilities than those common to all four donors. Sampling included only blood; tissue repertoires likely differ.

As regards this clone: What it binds is unknown.

CD8 cells regarded as naive lacked CD45RO, were positively chosen for CCR7, and omitted terminally differentiated effector memory CD45RA+ cells. This table comes from immunoSEQ multiplex PCR, and its TCRdb copy is limited to in-frame clones, with some not included. The repertoire consists of some 2 million clones, with less than 95% occurring once and the leading ten covering 1% to 1.3%. Sequenced material: naive CD8+ T cells sorted from blood. The receptor comes from a man aged 18 to 29 in good health.

The DNA of the CDR3 is TGTGCCAGCAGCCCTCCCTCCGCAGGCCAAGAGACCCAGTACTTC. It yields the protein CASSPPSAGQETQYF. V usage is TRBV7-9 and J usage is TRBJ2-5; D remains unclear. From germline, CDR1 is SEHNR and CDR2 FQNEAQ (reference sequence). The germline V and J ends were trimmed by 5 bases and 1 base, with 14 bases remaining between them. There are 15 residues in the CDR3.